Sequencing of this T cell receptor (beta chain) was carried out in a study of beta chain features in type 1 diabetes. Study outcomes and limitations: Since sequencing was performed on cDNA, cells with high TCR expression could be over-represented.

Since all of the isolated RNA was reverse transcribed, expressed TCRB transcripts were what got sequenced. Sequencing used immunoSEQ multiplex PCR; TCRdb keeps in-frame clones, though not all of them. The sample contains about 360,000 clones, roughly an eighth of which appear only once. Sorting of CD4+ naive, central memory, regulatory and stem cell-like memory cells was performed via CD45RO/CCR7/CD25/CD127/CD95/CD27. On this clone itself: No antigen is known for it.

The origin of this receptor is a man younger than 30 in good health. Sequencing input: naive CD4+ T cells from blood.

CDR3 protein: CASSLLGEVGYTF. CDR3 DNA sequence: TGTGCCAGCAGTTTATTGGGGGAGGTCGGCTACACCTTC. The V call is TRBV28, the J call TRBJ1-2; D perhaps matches TRBD1 (5 bases). The V gene lost 1 base and the J gene lost 8 bases, with 11 bases spanning the gap. The CDR3 loop spans 13 amino acids. The germline V gene encodes CDR1 MDHEN and CDR2 SYDVKM.